This TCR beta chain was found in a study of persistence of HIV-infected CD4 T cells. Comments on this clone: What it binds is not known.

Sequencing used immunoSEQ version 4 in survey mode. Sequenced by immunoSEQ multiplex PCR; TCRdb stores in-frame clones only, minus some. The sample shows about 13,000 clones, 66% of them seen only once. V dropped 5 bases and J dropped 7; count of bases not matched to a gene: 12. The germline V gene has CDR1 SGHVS and CDR2 FNYEAQ. This CDR3 comprises 15 residues. Overlapping HIV-1 Gag 15-mer peptides at roughly 1 ug per peptide per mL were used. Sorting selected CD4+ T cells upregulating both CD40 ligand and CD69. The sequence derives from an adult man with HIV who was CMV-seropositive. The material sequenced was CD4+ T cells sorted from PBMCs after approximately 19-hour stimulation, taken from a patient who received antiretroviral therapy. The chain uses TRBV7-6 and TRBJ2-7, with 9 bases aligning to TRBD1. The CDR3 is CASSIMTGGIHEQYF. CDR3 bases: TGTGCCAGCAGCATTATGACAGGGGGGATTCATGAGCAGTACTTC.